The T cell receptor (beta chain) described here comes from a study of control samples from healthy donors and cancer patients (TCRdb year 2020). Spanning cysteine to phenylalanine, the CDR3 consists of 14 amino acids. Only CDR3 DNA remains: 42 bases, in frame from the first base. The V and J ends are trimmed by 2 bases and 8 bases, leaving 15 bases between them. Looking up the germline V gene yields CDR1 MNHNS and CDR2 SASEGT. The method was the immunoSEQ multiplex PCR assay. TCRdb carries this immuneACCESS record with in-frame sequences only. Its versions omit some clonotypes, under half of them owing to an unresolved V gene in the studies checked, with the rest unexplained. The sample table records about 120,000 clones; approximately 90% of these occur just once. Of the sample, 2.3% is held by the ten largest clones. Points on this clone: No cognate antigen has been identified for it. No much larger clonotype is one base removed from it; base qualities were not supplied.

The chain couples TRBV6-1 to TRBJ1-2, with the D gene not confidently named. The TCR comes from a woman in her seventies in good health. The sample consisted of blood. The encoded CDR3 is CASSEFGVAGGYTF. DNA sequence: TGTGCCAGCAGTGAATTCGGGGTAGCTGGAGGCTACACCTTC.